The entry below describes one T cell receptor beta chain. Its antigen remains unknown. One junction end disagrees with the germline gene, perhaps due to a read error. This sample was taken from a study of T-cell reconstitution after alpha-beta-depleted transplantation in children. Points from the study as a whole: Several hundred expanded graft clones reportedly gave rise to the alpha-beta T cells present about two months after transplant.

Preparation of the TCRbeta library involved a method that used unique molecular identifiers. From the PCR reads, TCRdb called clonotypes with MiXCR, one entry per CDR3 protein. This table holds 350,000 to 500,000 distinct CDR3 sequences, roughly two fifths found once. CDR1 and CDR2 (germline): SGHKS, YYEKEE (reference sequence). CDR3 size: 18 residues. Sequences were derived from PBMCs, sampled before TCRalphabeta/CD19-depleted stem cell transplant. This clonotype was sampled from a girl aged 2-15 years with aplastic anemia, due to receive a stem cell transplant. This rearrangement joins TRBV5-5 to TRBJ2-2, with TRBD2 as a possible D gene (5 bases). CDR3 residues: CASNNQEFEAANTGELFF. The CDR3 DNA follows: TGTGCCAGCAACAATCAGGAGTTTGAAGCTGCGAACACCGGGGAGCTTTTTTTT.